This entry is about one T cell receptor (beta chain). What this receptor recognizes is not known. One base away there is no much larger clone; base qualities are not given. V is clipped by 6 bases and J by 0 bases, and the sequence between their germline boundaries is 24 bases long. Inclusive of the bounding cysteine and phenylalanine, the CDR3 is 19 residues long. The kept DNA is CDR3 alone, 57 bases in frame from the first base. The germline V gene sets CDR1 to MNHEY and CDR2 to SVGEGT. The data belong to a study of T-cell reconstitution after alpha-beta-depleted transplantation in children listed by TCRdb under 2016. As for the study more broadly: Using TCR repertoire profiling, the study quantitatively followed how T-cell immune reconstitution unfolded in children after TCRalphabeta/CD19-depleted allogeneic hematopoietic cell transplantation.

Libraries were constructed by PCR. The sequencer listed for this sample is Illumina HiSeq 2500. Molecular barcoding was employed in the preparation of TCR libraries, with unique molecular identifiers being used to normalize TCRbeta repertoire quantification. Using fastp trimming at Q25 and MiXCR clonotype assembly, TCRdb reanalyzed the public sequencing data and kept in-frame beta chains. Identical CDR3 protein sequences are pooled into one entry, listed with their most common genes and DNA. The sample table shows about 500,000 distinct CDR3 sequences, and roughly 33% are seen once. Approximately 2.3% of the sample is in the top ten clones.

The clonotype originates from a human donor who donated a stem cell graft to a child with aplastic anemia. The sequencing here drew on PBMCs from the stem cell graft donor, taken from the stem cell graft. The chain uses TRBV6-2 or TRBV6-3 and TRBJ1-5; the D region possibly corresponds to TRBD1 (6 bases align). In nucleotide form, the sequence is TGTGCCAGCAGACCCACAGGGCCCAACACGCGGGGTAGCAATCAGCCCCAGCATTTT. Protein translation: CASRPTGPNTRGSNQPQHF.